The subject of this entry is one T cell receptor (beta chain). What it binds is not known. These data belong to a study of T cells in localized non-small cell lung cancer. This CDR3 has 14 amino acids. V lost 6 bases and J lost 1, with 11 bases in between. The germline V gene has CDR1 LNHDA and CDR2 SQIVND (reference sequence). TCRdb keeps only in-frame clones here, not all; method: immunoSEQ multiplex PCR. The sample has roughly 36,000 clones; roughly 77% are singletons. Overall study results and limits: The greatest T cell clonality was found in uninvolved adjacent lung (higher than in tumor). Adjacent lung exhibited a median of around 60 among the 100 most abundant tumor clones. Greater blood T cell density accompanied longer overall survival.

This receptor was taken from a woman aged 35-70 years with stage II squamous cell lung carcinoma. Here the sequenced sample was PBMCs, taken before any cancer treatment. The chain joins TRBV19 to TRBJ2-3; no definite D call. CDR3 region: CASRGLGGTDTQYF. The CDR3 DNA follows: TGTGCCAGTAGAGGCCTAGGTGGCACAGATACGCAGTATTTT.